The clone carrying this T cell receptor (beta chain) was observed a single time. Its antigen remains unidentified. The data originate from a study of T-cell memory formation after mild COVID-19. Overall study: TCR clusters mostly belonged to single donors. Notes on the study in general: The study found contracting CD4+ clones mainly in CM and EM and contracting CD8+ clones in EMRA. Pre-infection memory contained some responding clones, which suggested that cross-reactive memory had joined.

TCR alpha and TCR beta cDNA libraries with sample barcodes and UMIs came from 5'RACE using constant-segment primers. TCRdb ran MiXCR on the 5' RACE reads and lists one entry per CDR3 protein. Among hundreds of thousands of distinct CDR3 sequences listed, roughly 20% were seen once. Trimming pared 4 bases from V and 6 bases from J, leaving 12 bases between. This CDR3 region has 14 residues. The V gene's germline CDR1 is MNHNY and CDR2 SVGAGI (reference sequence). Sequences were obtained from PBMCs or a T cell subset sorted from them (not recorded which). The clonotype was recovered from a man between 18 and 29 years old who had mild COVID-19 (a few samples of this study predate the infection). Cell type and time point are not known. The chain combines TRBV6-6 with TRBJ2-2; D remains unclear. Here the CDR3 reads CASSWDGRAGELFF. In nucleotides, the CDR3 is TGTGCCAGCAGTTGGGATGGAAGGGCCGGGGAGCTGTTTTTT.